These 27 T cell receptor beta chains originate from one sample sequenced in a study of shared T cell receptors in the human thymus. Method: immunoSEQ multiplex PCR; TCRdb's copy keeps in-frame clones and lacks some. The sample shows 540,000 or so clones, around 82% of them seen only once. In addition, the sample was reused for a study of human thymus T cells.

The sequenced material came from thymocytes. The receptor source for this set is a boy under two years old with a congenital heart defect.

V and J are TRBV13 and TRBJ1-1; D perhaps matches TRBD1 (6 bases). V was shortened by 6 bases and J by 6 bases, with 17 bases between the two germline ends. Germline CDR1 PRHDT, CDR2 FYEKMQ (reference sequence). The CDR3 is 14 residues long. DNA for the CDR3: TGTGCCAGCAGTCGCAGGGGTTCTATGGCTGAAGCTTTCTTT. It translates to CASSRRGSMAEAFF.

The chain carries TRBV10-1 and TRBJ2-7; no firm D call. Trimming pared 4 bases from V and 5 bases from J, leaving 24 bases between. Germline CDR1 and CDR2: WNHNN and SYGVQD (reference sequence). The CDR3 totals 17 residues. As DNA, the CDR3 is TGCGCCAGCAGTGCCGCGGATCCCCCAATAGGCGCCCACGAGCAGTACTTC. This encodes CASSAADPPIGAHEQYF.

The chain recombines TRBV6-5 with TRBJ1-1, with D unresolved. Trimming pared 8 bases from V and 5 bases from J, leaving 12 bases between. CDR3 length: 12 residues. Germline V gene data show CDR1 as MNHEY and CDR2 as SVGAGI. The CDR3 protein is CASRGRWTEAFF. CDR3 sequence (DNA): TGTGCCAGCCGGGGAAGGTGGACTGAAGCTTTCTTT.

The chain has TRBV9 and TRBJ2-3; D perhaps matches TRBD2 (7 bases). CDR3 size: 17 residues. V was cut by 4 bases and J by 3 bases, with 21 bases left in between. CDR1 is SGDLS and CDR2 is YYNGEE in the germline V gene. DNA for the CDR3: TGTGCCAGCAGCAGGACTCGGGGGGCTAGCGTAACAGATACGCAGTATTTT. This encodes CASSRTRGASVTDTQYF.

The gene calls are TRBV4-2 and TRBJ2-5; D is perhaps TRBD2 (5 bases). V was trimmed by 3 bases and J by 5 bases, leaving 16 bases between them. Germline CDR1 reads LGHNA; CDR2 reads YNFKEQ. The CDR3 loop spans 15 amino acids. The CDR3, as DNA: TGTGCCAGCAGCCAGGACTCACTAGTGTTGGAGACCCAGTACTTC. Its protein is CASSQDSLVLETQYF.

This chain connects TRBV9 to TRBJ2-7; perhaps TRBD2 as D (7 bases). Germline CDR1 reads SGDLS; CDR2 reads YYNGEE. Trimming pared 0 bases from V and 5 bases from J, leaving 15 bases between. This CDR3 region has 15 residues. The CDR3 sequence is CASSVGGGWEDEQYF. The DNA of the CDR3 is TGTGCCAGCAGCGTAGGGGGGGGCTGGGAGGACGAGCAGTACTTC. Using reference TRBV9 and TRBJ2-7 for the parts outside the CDR3, the full variable domain is DSGVTQTPKHLITATGQRVTLRCSPRSGDLSVYWYQQSLDQGLQFLIQYYNGEERAKGNILERFSAQQFPDLHSELNLSSLELGDSALYFCASSVGGGWEDEQYFGPGTRLTVT.

This clone was counted once. The J gene is TRBJ2-7, the V gene TRBV11-2; TRBD2 aligns across 8 bases. CDR1 SGHAT and CDR2 FQNNGV come from the germline V gene. The CDR3 extends over 16 amino acids. V lost 0 bases, J lost 4 bases, and 8 bases stayed unmatched. CDR3 residues: CASSLDSGTSFYEQYF. DNA of the CDR3: TGTGCCAGCAGCTTAGATTCGGGGACTAGTTTTTACGAGCAGTACTTC. The whole variable domain, remainder taken from reference TRBV11-2 and TRBJ2-7, is EAGVAQSPRYKIIEKRQSVAFWCNPISGHATLYWYQQILGQGPKLLIQFQNNGVVDDSQLPKDRFSAERLKGVDSTLKIQPAKLEDSAVYLCASSLDSGTSFYEQYFGPGTRLTVT.

The V call is TRBV5-1, the J call TRBJ2-1; 12 nucleotides line up with TRBD2. This CDR3 has 16 residues. Germline CDR1 and CDR2: SGHRS and YFSETQ. V shed 7 bases and J 7 bases; nucleotides not matched to a gene: 12. The CDR3: CASDSGLAGPGNEQFF. DNA for the CDR3: TGCGCCAGCGACTCGGGACTAGCGGGTCCGGGGAATGAGCAGTTCTTC. Together with reference TRBV5-1 and TRBJ2-1, the CDR3 gives the full variable domain: KAGVTQTPRYLIKTRGQQVTLSCSPISGHRSVSWYQQTPGQGLQFLFEYFSETQRNKGNFPGRFSGRQFSNSRSEMNVSTLELGDSALYLCASDSGLAGPGNEQFFGPGTRLTVL.

In DNA form, the CDR3 reads TGCAGCGTCTCGACAGGGGGCCAAGGTGGCTACACCTTC. Its translation: CSVSTGGQGGYTF. The chain links TRBV29-1 to TRBJ1-2; TRBD1 agrees at 10 bases. This CDR3 comprises 13 residues. Per the germline V gene, CDR1 is SQVTM and CDR2 is ANQGSEA. V trimming: 6 bases; J trimming: 7 bases; junction bases outside the gene matches: 8. Based on the CDR3 plus reference TRBV29-1 and TRBJ1-2, the full variable domain is SAVISQKPSRDICQRGTSLTIQCQVDSQVTMMFWYRQQPGQSLTLIATANQGSEATYESGFVIDKFPISRPNLTFSTLTVSNMSPEDSSIYLCSVSTGGQGGYTFGSGTRLTVV.

The CDR3 here is CSVDGTGGTDTQYF. The CDR3 DNA is TGCAGCGTCGATGGGACAGGGGGCACAGATACGCAGTATTTT. The J gene is TRBJ2-3, the V gene TRBV29-1; 10 nucleotides match TRBD1. The CDR3 extends over 14 amino acids. The junction had 4 bases not matched to a gene; V was cut back by 6 bases and J by 1 base. CDR1 SQVTM and CDR2 ANQGSEA come from the germline V gene.

The chain links TRBV5-6 to TRBJ2-7; TRBD1 matches at 11 bases. Per the germline V gene, CDR1 is SGHDT and CDR2 is YYEEEE. This CDR3 has 13 residues. Germline trimming cut 4 bases from V and 7 bases from J; bases unmatched to any gene: 4. The CDR3 sequence: CASSGQGAGEQYF. DNA of the CDR3: TGTGCCAGCAGCGGACAGGGGGCTGGGGAGCAGTACTTC.

The V gene is TRBV4-3, the J gene TRBJ1-1; D not resolved. V was trimmed by 3 bases and J by 3 bases, leaving 14 bases between them. The CDR3 consists of 15 residues. Germline V gives CDR1 LGHNA, CDR2 YSLEER. CDR3 in amino acids: CASSHLRTEDTEAFF. CDR3 nucleotides: TGCGCCAGCAGCCATCTTCGGACGGAGGACACTGAAGCTTTCTTT.

The V and J genes are TRBV6-5 and TRBJ2-1; 8 bases line up with TRBD1. Germline assignment: CDR1 MNHEY and CDR2 SVGAGI. Losses at the gene ends were 2 bases for V and 4 bases for J; bases not matched to a gene: 4. The CDR3 length is 15 residues. CDR3 amino acids: CASSYHGTGYNEQFF. The CDR3 region has the DNA TGTGCCAGCAGTTACCATGGGACAGGATACAATGAGCAGTTCTTC.

Points on this clone: At one end the junction does not follow the germline gene, possibly because of a read error. V is TRBV11-3 and J is TRBJ2-6; tentative D call: TRBD2 (6 bases). Germline values: CDR1 SGHNT, CDR2 YENEEA. The CDR3 is made up of 13 amino acids. CDR3 sequence (DNA): TGTGCCAGCAGCCCAGGCGGGGCCTACGTCCTGACTTTC. It codes for CASSPGGAYVLTF.

J is TRBJ1-2 and V is TRBV4-3; 7 bases fit TRBD1. The germline CDR1 and CDR2 sequences are LGHNA and YSLEER. This CDR3 comprises 18 residues. V lost 0 bases to trimming and J lost 1 base; unmatched junction nucleotides: 11. CDR3 bases: TGCGCCAGCAGCCAAGAGGATTGCGTGGGGACAGATAACTATGGCTACACCTTC. Translating gives CASSQEDCVGTDNYGYTF.

The chain links TRBV7-2 to TRBJ1-5; no definite D call. This CDR3 spans 15 amino acids. Trimming stripped 7 bases from V and 0 bases from J, with 13 bases between. Germline V gene data show CDR1 as SGHTA and CDR2 as FQGNSA. The CDR3 is CASNPAHSSNQPQHF. The CDR3 DNA is TGTGCCAGCAACCCTGCCCACTCTAGCAATCAGCCCCAGCATTTT.

J is TRBJ2-7 and V is TRBV27; the match to TRBD2 covers 10 bases. The CDR3 is 15 residues long. V shed 6 bases and J 2 bases; nucleotides not matched to a gene: 7. From germline, CDR1 is MNHEY and CDR2 SMNVEV (reference sequence). CDR3 sequence (DNA): TGTGCCAGCAGCCGGTTCAGCGGGGGGGCCTACGAGCAGTACTTC. Residues: CASSRFSGGAYEQYF.

The rearrangement uses TRBV6-1 and TRBJ2-7; D is perhaps TRBD1 (6 bases). Germline V gives CDR1 MNHNS, CDR2 SASEGT. This CDR3 is built from 15 residues. V was clipped by 2 bases and J by 3 bases, with 14 bases between them. The CDR3 DNA reads TGTGCCAGCAGTGAACCTACACAGGGTTTCTACGAGCAGTACTTC. This encodes CASSEPTQGFYEQYF.

This clone was found a few times. CDR3 in amino acids: CASSGRGPKQPQHF. Written as DNA, the CDR3 is TGTGCCAGCAGTGGCAGGGGGCCGAAACAGCCCCAGCATTTT. The chain carries TRBV6-1 and TRBJ1-5; the match to TRBD1 covers 8 bases. The CDR3 has 14 residues. Germline V gives CDR1 MNHNS, CDR2 SASEGT. With 4 bases clipped from V and 7 bases from J, the junction kept 6 bases outside the gene matches.

The genes are TRBV6-1 and TRBJ2-5, with TRBD2 as a possible D gene (5 bases). This CDR3 comprises 12 residues. CDR1 and CDR2 from the germline V gene are MNHNS and SASEGT. V gave up 10 bases and J gave up 5 bases, with 14 bases separating them. The CDR3 sequence: CATLASRETQYF. DNA for the CDR3: TGTGCCACTTTAGCGAGCCGGGAGACCCAGTACTTC.

Here the CDR3 reads CAISESMRLAGDNEQFF. The CDR3 coding sequence is TGTGCCATCAGTGAGTCTATGCGGCTAGCGGGCGACAATGAGCAGTTCTTC. V gene TRBV10-3 combines with J gene TRBJ2-1; 8 bases match TRBD2. V shed 0 bases, J shed 5 bases, and the junction held 9 bases outside the gene matches. The CDR3 extends over 17 amino acids. CDR1 and CDR2 from the germline V gene are ENHRY and SYGVKD.

The chain carries TRBV7-2 and TRBJ2-4, with D hard to call. CDR1 and CDR2 (germline): SGHTA, FQGNSA. The CDR3 runs to 11 residues. Trimming stripped 2 bases from V and 9 bases from J, with 5 bases between. The CDR3 DNA sequence: TGTGCCAGCAGCTTAACTTCCATTCAGTACTTC. Protein: CASSLTSIQYF.

The chain employs TRBV6-5 and TRBJ1-1; D gene uncertain. Trimming removed 7 bases from V and 1 base from J, with 13 bases in between. The CDR3 consists of 14 residues. In germline, CDR1 is MNHEY, CDR2 SVGAGI. Written as DNA, the CDR3 is TGTGCCAGCAATCCTTTTCACAAGAACACTGAAGCTTTCTTT. The encoded protein is CASNPFHKNTEAFF.

This clone was recorded only once. V and J are TRBV19 and TRBJ2-5, with D unresolved. The CDR3 extends over 11 amino acids. CDR1 and CDR2 (germline): LNHDA, SQIVND (reference sequence). Between the trimmed V and J ends, which lost 3 bases and 5 bases, there was a span of 4 bases. CDR3 DNA: TGTGCCAGTAGTATCAGGGAGACCCAGTACTTC. It encodes CASSIRETQYF. Filled out from reference TRBV19 and TRBJ2-5, the complete variable domain reads DGGITQSPKYLFRKEGQNVTLSCEQNLNHDAMYWYRQDPGQGLRLIYYSQIVNDFQKGDIAEGYSVSREKKESFPLTVTSAQKNPTAFYLCASSIRETQYFGPGTRLLVL.

The rearrangement joins TRBV4-1 to TRBJ2-7; no firm D call. The germline V and J ends were trimmed by 0 bases and 5 bases, with 11 bases remaining between them. CDR1 and CDR2 from the germline V gene are MGHRA and YSYEKL. This CDR3 has 14 amino acids. CDR3 protein: CASSQDSSYNEQYF. The CDR3 coding sequence is TGCGCCAGCAGCCAAGATTCAAGTTACAACGAGCAGTACTTC.

The chain uses TRBV27 and TRBJ2-5; 7 nucleotides line up with TRBD1. The V gene's germline CDR1 is MNHEY and CDR2 SMNVEV (reference sequence). The ends lost 5 bases at V and 2 bases at J; junction bases unmatched: 5. The CDR3 has 14 residues. The CDR3 nucleotides read TGTGCCAGCAGTCCCCAGGACAGGCAAGAGACCCAGTACTTC. Protein: CASSPQDRQETQYF.

The chain has TRBV30 and TRBJ2-6; 7 nucleotides agree with TRBD1. CDR3 size: 19 residues. In germline, CDR1 is GTSNPN, CDR2 SVGIG (reference sequence). Trimming at V came to 2 bases and at J to 0 bases, leaving 13 bases not matched to a gene. The DNA for the CDR3 is TGTGCCTGGAGTCCCCCTGTTGGGACAGTTCACTCTGGGGCCAACGTCCTGACTTTC. Translated, it gives CAWSPPVGTVHSGANVLTF.